This passage covers 12 T cell receptor beta chains from one sample sequenced in a study of Ad26.COV2.S vaccination and SARS-CoV-2 variants. Documented treatment: about 20 received Ad26.COV2.S at low or high dose, single or two shots; 5 received placebo; per-sample allocation not given. Sampling happened 63 days after the first vaccine or placebo injection. TCRdb's table, derived via immunoSEQ multiplex PCR, lists solely in-frame clones and lacks some. The sample contains approximately 480,000 clones, 87% of which appear only once. The starting material was peripheral blood, obtained in a trial of Ad26.COV2.S vaccine versus placebo. Receptors were obtained from a person aged 18 to 59 who received the Ad26.COV2.S COVID-19 vaccine or a placebo.

The chain couples TRBV29-1 to TRBJ1-2; D ambiguous. Trimming removed 2 bases at V and 4 bases at J, with 5 bases between. CDR3 size: 11 residues. Germline CDR1 reads SQVTM; CDR2 reads ANQGSEA. The DNA for the CDR3 is TGCAGCGTTGAATGGGGCTATGGCTACACCTTC. It is translated as CSVEWGYGYTF. Full variable domain (remainder filled in from reference TRBV29-1 and TRBJ1-2): SAVISQKPSRDICQRGTSLTIQCQVDSQVTMMFWYRQQPGQSLTLIATANQGSEATYESGFVIDKFPISRPNLTFSTLTVSNMSPEDSSIYLCSVEWGYGYTFGSGTRLTVV.

The chain combines TRBV9 with TRBJ1-2; unclear D gene. CDR3 size: 15 residues. Looked up from germline, CDR1 is SGDLS and CDR2 is YYNGEE. V lost 4 bases, J lost 3 bases, and 16 bases lay in between. CDR3 amino acids: CASSPAEGIDYGYTF. The CDR3 DNA reads as TGTGCCAGCAGCCCGGCGGAGGGAATCGACTATGGCTACACCTTC.

This clone was observed once. The chain couples TRBV7-2 to TRBJ1-4, with D possibly being TRBD1 (5 bases). V shed 7 bases and J shed 7 bases, with 28 bases lying between them. The CDR3 loop spans 18 amino acids. Per germline, CDR1 SGHTA and CDR2 FQGNSA. CDR3 DNA sequence: TGTGCCAGCACCTTTGGGGCAGAAGGAACAGTGGTGGCTGAAAAACTGTTTTTT. Amino acid sequence: CASTFGAEGTVVAEKLFF. The whole variable domain, filled in from reference TRBV7-2 and TRBJ1-4, reads GAGVSQSPSNKVTEKGKDVELRCDPISGHTALYWYRQSLGQGLEFLIYFQGNSAPDKSGLPSDRFSAERTGGSVSTLTIQRTQQEDSAVYLCASTFGAEGTVVAEKLFFGSGTQLSVL.

This rearrangement joins TRBV2 to TRBJ2-3; 12 bases map to TRBD2. Germline trimming cut 6 bases from V and 3 bases from J; bases unmatched to any gene: 4. Germline loops: CDR1 SNHLY, CDR2 FYNNEI. The CDR3 covers 15 residues. DNA for the CDR3: TGTGCCAGCAGAGGGCTAGCGGGAGGGACAGATACGCAGTATTTT. It translates to CASRGLAGGTDTQYF.

The chain combines TRBV10-3 with TRBJ1-4; 7 bases agree with TRBD1. Trimming cost V 5 bases and J 7 bases; bases outside gene matches: 7. CDR3 size: 14 residues. CDR1 and CDR2 (germline): ENHRY, SYGVKD. CDR3 nucleotides: TGTGCCATCAGTCAGGGGGGGTTAAGTGAAAAACTGTTTTTT. It translates to CAISQGGLSEKLFF.

This clone was observed a few times. The chain joins TRBV4-2 to TRBJ2-7, with a weak D call TRBD2 (6 bases). This CDR3 region has 16 residues. Between the trimmed V and J ends, which lost 4 bases and 4 bases, there was a span of 20 bases. Per germline, CDR1 LGHNA and CDR2 YNFKEQ. CDR3 nucleotides: TGTGCCAGCAGCCGAGGGGCTAGCGTTCCAGGGTACGAGCAGTACTTC. As protein: CASSRGASVPGYEQYF.

The chain has TRBV6-5 and TRBJ1-6; 9 positions agree with TRBD1. Losses at the gene ends were 4 bases for V and 6 bases for J; bases not matched to a gene: 4. CDR1 is MNHEY and CDR2 is SVGAGI in the germline V gene. CDR3 length: 15 amino acids. The CDR3 loop is CASSSTGGSNSPLHF. DNA for the CDR3: TGTGCCAGCAGTTCAACAGGGGGCTCTAATTCACCCCTCCACTTT.

V usage is TRBV3-1 (or the pseudogene TRBV3-2) and J usage is TRBJ1-5, with TRBD1 matching over 12 bases. The germline V gene has CDR1 LGHDT and CDR2 YNNKEL (reference sequence). V gave up 3 bases and J gave up 7 bases; unmatched junction bases: 7. The CDR3 has 16 residues. The DNA of the CDR3 is TGTGCCAGCAGCCAGGGGGGGACAGGGGGCGGACAGCCCCAGCATTTT. This sequence encodes CASSQGGTGGGQPQHF.

The rearrangement joins TRBV29-1 to TRBJ2-3; the D gene is possibly TRBD1 (6 bases). There are 16 residues in the CDR3. V lost 3 bases and J 1 base, leaving 17 bases between the germline ends. The V gene's germline CDR1 is SQVTM and CDR2 ANQGSEA. For the CDR3, the DNA is TGCAGCGTTGAGCGCGGGTTGGGACAAGGCACAGATACGCAGTATTTT. Protein sequence: CSVERGLGQGTDTQYF.

This chain links TRBV5-1 with TRBJ2-1, with 10 bases identical to TRBD2. The ends lost 1 base at V and 6 bases at J; junction bases unmatched: 10. Germline V gene data show CDR1 as SGHRS and CDR2 as YFSETQ. This CDR3 spans 17 amino acids. CDR3: CASSLRVGLAGANEQFF. CDR3 DNA: TGCGCCAGCAGCTTGAGGGTTGGGCTAGCGGGAGCCAATGAGCAGTTCTTC.

V is TRBV11-2 and J is TRBJ2-7; D possibly corresponds to TRBD2 (6 bases). Trimming took 5 bases from V and 3 from J, leaving 17 bases between them. Germline-derived CDR1 and CDR2 are SGHAT and FQNNGV. The CDR3 covers 15 residues. This CDR3 reads CASSPRDFTNYEQYF. In DNA form, the CDR3 reads TGTGCCAGCAGCCCTCGGGACTTCACAAACTACGAGCAGTACTTC. The variable domain in full, with the rest retrieved from reference TRBV11-2 and TRBJ2-7, is EAGVAQSPRYKIIEKRQSVAFWCNPISGHATLYWYQQILGQGPKLLIQFQNNGVVDDSQLPKDRFSAERLKGVDSTLKIQPAKLEDSAVYLCASSPRDFTNYEQYFGPGTRLTVT.

The chain uses TRBV6-5 and TRBJ1-3, with a tentative D call TRBD1 (6 bases). This CDR3 region has 15 residues. The V end lost 6 bases, the J end lost 0 bases, and 12 bases lay between the germline ends. CDR1 MNHEY and CDR2 SVGAGI come from the germline V gene. The CDR3 loop reads CASRADRSSGNTIYF. The CDR3 bases are TGTGCCAGCAGGGCAGACAGGAGCTCTGGAAACACCATATATTTT.